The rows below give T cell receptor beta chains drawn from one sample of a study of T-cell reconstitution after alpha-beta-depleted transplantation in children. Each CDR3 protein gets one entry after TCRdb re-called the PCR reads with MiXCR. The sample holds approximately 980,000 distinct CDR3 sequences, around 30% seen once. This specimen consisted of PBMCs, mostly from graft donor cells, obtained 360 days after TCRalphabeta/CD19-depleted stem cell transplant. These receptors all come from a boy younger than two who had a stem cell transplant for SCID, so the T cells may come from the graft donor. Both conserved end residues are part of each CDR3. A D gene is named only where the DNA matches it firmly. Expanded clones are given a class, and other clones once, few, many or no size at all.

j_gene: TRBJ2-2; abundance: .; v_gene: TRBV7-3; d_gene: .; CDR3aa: CASSLQGTVLGELFF; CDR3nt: TGTGCCAGCAGCTTACAAGGAACTGTACTTGGGGAGCTGTTTTTT
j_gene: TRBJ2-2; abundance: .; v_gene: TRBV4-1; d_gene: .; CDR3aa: CASSQDQRDTGELFF; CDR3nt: TGCGCCAGCAGCCAAGATCAACGGGACACCGGGGAGCTGTTTTTT
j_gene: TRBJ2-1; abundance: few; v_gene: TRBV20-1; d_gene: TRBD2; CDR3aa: CSASEIAGGPWEQFF; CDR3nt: TGCAGTGCCAGTGAAATAGCGGGGGGGCCCTGGGAGCAGTTCTTC
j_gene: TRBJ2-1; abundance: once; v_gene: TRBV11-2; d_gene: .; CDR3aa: CASSLLRGPSYNEQFF; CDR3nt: TGTGCCAGCAGCTTATTGCGGGGGCCCTCCTACAATGAGCAGTTCTTC
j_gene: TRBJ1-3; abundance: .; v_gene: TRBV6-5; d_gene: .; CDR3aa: CASSYGSSNSGNTIYF; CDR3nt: TGTGCCAGCAGTTACGGCAGCTCAAACTCTGGAAACACCATATATTTT
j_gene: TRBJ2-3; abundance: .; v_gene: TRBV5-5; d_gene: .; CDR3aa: CASSFGADRTDTQYF; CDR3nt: TGTGCCAGCAGCTTCGGGGCGGACCGCACAGATACGCAGTATTTT
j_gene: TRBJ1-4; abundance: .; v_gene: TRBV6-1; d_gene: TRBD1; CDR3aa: CASRFRDRGGEKLFF; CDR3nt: TGTGCCAGCAGATTCAGGGACAGGGGTGGCGAAAAACTGTTTTTT
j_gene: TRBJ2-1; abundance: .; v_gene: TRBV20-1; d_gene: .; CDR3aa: CSARKIDSYNEQFF; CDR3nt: TGCAGTGCTCGCAAAATAGACAGCTACAATGAGCAGTTCTTC
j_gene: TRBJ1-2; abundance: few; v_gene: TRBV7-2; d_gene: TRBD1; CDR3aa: CASSPRTGLARGYTF; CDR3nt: TGTGCCAGCAGCCCCCGGACAGGGCTAGCGCGGGGCTACACCTTC
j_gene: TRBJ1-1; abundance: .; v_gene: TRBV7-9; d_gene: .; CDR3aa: CASSPRAGLMNTEAFF; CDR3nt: TGTGCCAGCAGCCCGAGGGCGGGACTTATGAACACTGAAGCTTTCTTT
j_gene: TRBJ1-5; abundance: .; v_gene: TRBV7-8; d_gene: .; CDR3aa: CASSLAPRGLSQPQHF; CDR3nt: TGTGCCAGCAGCTTAGCCCCGCGGGGGCTTTCTCAGCCCCAGCATTTT
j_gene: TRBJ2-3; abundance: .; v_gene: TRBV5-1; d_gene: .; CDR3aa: CASSPTGPPHTDTQYF; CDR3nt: TGCGCCAGCAGTCCCACAGGGCCCCCACACACAGATACGCAGTATTTT
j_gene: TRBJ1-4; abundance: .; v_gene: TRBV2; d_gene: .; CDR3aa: CASRRESGQNEKLFF; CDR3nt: TGTGCCAGCAGGAGGGAGTCGGGACAAAATGAAAAACTGTTTTTT
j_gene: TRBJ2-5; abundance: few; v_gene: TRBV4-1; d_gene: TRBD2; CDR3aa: CASSRGLAEYQETQYF; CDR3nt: TGCGCCAGCAGCCGAGGACTAGCGGAGTACCAAGAGACCCAGTACTTC